What follows are 22 T cell receptor beta chains derived from one specimen sequenced in a study of T-cell reconstitution after alpha-beta-depleted transplantation in children. Preparation of the TCRbeta library used unique molecular identifiers. MiXCR was run by TCRdb on the PCR reads, yielding one entry per CDR3 protein. The sample has hundreds of thousands of distinct CDR3 sequences, around 20% seen once. Sequencing used PBMCs from the stem cell graft donor, obtained from the stem cell graft. The source is a human donor who donated a stem cell graft to a child with acute lymphoblastic leukemia.

In its sample, this clonotype was seen a few times. The chain carries TRBV6-4 and TRBJ1-5; no clear D. Trimming left V 2 bases short and J 5 bases short, with 7 bases between. This CDR3 spans 13 amino acids. Germline V gene sequence: CDR1 MRHNA, CDR2 SNTAGT. The DNA of the CDR3 is TGTGCCAGCAGTGACAAGTTAGATCAGCCCCAGCATTTT. Its translation: CASSDKLDQPQHF.

This clonotype came up a few times. The chain joins TRBV9 to TRBJ2-3, with 10 positions matching TRBD2. The CDR3 is 17 amino acids. V gave up 0 bases and J gave up 4 bases; unmatched junction bases: 8. CDR1 is SGDLS and CDR2 is YYNGEE in the germline V gene. The DNA of the CDR3 is TGTGCCAGCAGCGTAGCTTCTAGCGGGAGAGGGGCAGATACGCAGTATTTT. Its protein is CASSVASSGRGADTQYF.

The chain joins TRBV18 to TRBJ2-1, with D uncertain. The CDR3 runs to 12 residues. The germline V gene encodes CDR1 KGHSH and CDR2 LQKENI. Between the trimmed V and J ends, which lost 2 bases and 8 bases, there was a span of 7 bases. This CDR3 reads CASSPESYEQFF. The CDR3 region has the DNA TGTGCCAGCTCACCAGAGTCCTATGAGCAGTTCTTC. Drawing the rest from reference TRBV18 and TRBJ2-1, the complete variable domain is NAGVMQNPRHLVRRRGQEARLRCSPMKGHSHVYWYRQLPEEGLKFMVYLQKENIIDESGMPKERFSAEFPKEGPSILRIQQVVRGDSAAYFCASSPESYEQFFGPGTRLTVL.

The rearrangement uses TRBV12-3 or TRBV12-4 and TRBJ2-7; 7 bases agree with TRBD2. The CDR3 loop spans 15 amino acids. Trimming took 2 bases from V and 5 from J; bases not matched to a gene: 9. The DNA for the CDR3 is TGTGCCAGCAGTTTATGGGGGGGTAGTTTGGACGAGCAGTACTTC. This encodes CASSLWGGSLDEQYF.

The V and J genes are TRBV12-3 or TRBV12-4 and TRBJ1-2, with 7 bases aligning to TRBD1. This CDR3 spans 14 amino acids. V was pared by 6 bases and J by 8 bases, with 12 bases of the junction left unmatched. The CDR3 sequence is CASSLGLDRSGYTF. DNA for the CDR3: TGTGCCAGCAGCCTGGGGTTGGACAGGTCAGGCTACACCTTC.

The chain combines TRBV6-5 with TRBJ1-1; D possibly corresponds to TRBD1 (5 bases). The ends were cut back, 0 bases at V and 10 bases at J, with 15 bases in the middle. Germline CDR1 reads MNHEY; CDR2 reads SVGAGI. The CDR3 has 14 amino acids. The CDR3 region has the DNA TGTGCCAGCAGTTACTCGATTCCGGGGGAAGGAGCTTTCTTT. Its translation: CASSYSIPGEGAFF.

This clonotype was seen only a few times. This chain joins TRBV27 and TRBJ1-4, with a tentative D call TRBD1 (6 bases). CDR1 MNHEY and CDR2 SMNVEV come from the germline V gene (reference sequence). The CDR3 is made up of 13 amino acids. The V end lost 3 bases, the J end lost 12 bases, and 14 bases lay between the germline ends. This chain's CDR3 is CASSFIPGDELFF. In DNA form, the CDR3 reads TGTGCCAGCAGTTTCATCCCAGGGGACGAACTGTTTTTT.

This clonotype was counted only a few times. This chain joins TRBV7-8 and TRBJ2-1; D unresolved. Germline assignment: CDR1 SGHVS and CDR2 FQNEAQ. V was shortened by 5 bases and J by 15 bases, with 17 bases between the two germline ends. The CDR3 has 12 amino acids. CDR3 residues: CASSIGFEGRFF. CDR3 nucleotides: TGTGCCAGCAGCATCGGCTTCGAAGGAAGGTTCTTC.

This clonotype was seen a handful of times. The rearrangement joins TRBV5-1 to TRBJ2-7; 7 nucleotides align to TRBD2. Germline V gene lookup returns CDR1 SGHRS and CDR2 YFSETQ. CDR3 length equals 15 residues. The trim removed 4 bases at V and 4 bases at J, leaving 11 bases unmatched. The CDR3 here is CASSPNRGRDYEQYF. CDR3 bases: TGCGCCAGCAGCCCCAACCGCGGGAGAGATTACGAGCAGTACTTC.

The V gene is TRBV29-1, the J gene TRBJ1-2, with no clear D. The CDR3 covers 15 residues. Germline V gene sequence: CDR1 SQVTM, CDR2 ANQGSEA. V was trimmed by 1 base and J by 4 bases, leaving 16 bases between them. The CDR3 DNA reads as TGCAGCGTTGAAGTCGGGCGCGCCGGGAGCTATGGCTACACCTTC. Protein product: CSVEVGRAGSYGYTF. Combining the CDR3 with reference TRBV29-1 and TRBJ1-2 gives the whole variable domain SAVISQKPSRDICQRGTSLTIQCQVDSQVTMMFWYRQQPGQSLTLIATANQGSEATYESGFVIDKFPISRPNLTFSTLTVSNMSPEDSSIYLCSVEVGRAGSYGYTFGSGTRLTVV.

The V and J genes are TRBV3-1 and TRBJ2-3; D assignment may be TRBD1 or TRBD2 (6 bases each). V was clipped by 0 bases and J by 0 bases, with 10 bases between them. The CDR3 is 16 residues long. CDR1 and CDR2 from the germline V gene are LGHDT and YNNKEL (reference sequence). The CDR3 region is CASSQDTGTSTDTQYF. The CDR3 region has the DNA TGTGCCAGCAGCCAAGATACAGGGACTAGCACAGATACGCAGTATTTT.

This clonotype was detected many times. V is TRBV12-3 or TRBV12-4 and J is TRBJ2-3; 7 bases align to TRBD2. With V trimmed by 3 bases and J by 0 bases, 9 bases remained unmatched. This CDR3 region has 17 residues. CDR3: CASSFLAVRGSTDTQYF. The CDR3 DNA is TGTGCCAGCAGTTTCCTAGCGGTACGTGGGAGCACAGATACGCAGTATTTT.

This clonotype appeared a few times. V usage is TRBV7-9 and J usage is TRBJ2-2; TRBD2 matches at 7 bases. The V segment lost 4 bases and the J segment 6 bases; nucleotides outside the gene matches: 2. The CDR3 covers 13 residues. Germline loops: CDR1 SEHNR, CDR2 FQNEAQ (reference sequence). The chain's CDR3 is CASSSGGAGELFF. CDR3 in DNA: TGTGCCAGCAGCTCGGGGGGTGCCGGGGAGCTGTTTTTT.

V gene TRBV27 combines with J gene TRBJ2-2, with 10 bases aligning to TRBD2. V lost 5 bases and J lost 5; bases outside the gene matches: 5. Germline V lookup: CDR1 MNHEY, CDR2 SMNVEV (reference sequence). The CDR3 extends over 15 amino acids. This CDR3 reads CASSPLAGKTGELFF. The CDR3, as DNA: TGTGCCAGCAGTCCACTAGCGGGAAAGACCGGGGAGCTGTTTTTT.

This clonotype was seen more than once but under ten times. The chain recombines TRBV13 with TRBJ2-7; D might be TRBD2 (6 bases). V dropped 3 bases and J dropped 3 bases, with 9 bases sitting between them. The CDR3 has 13 residues. Germline CDR1 is PRHDT and CDR2 is FYEKMQ (reference sequence). For the CDR3, the DNA is TGTGCCAGCAGCTTGAAGGACTACTACGAGCAGTACTTC. Amino acid sequence: CASSLKDYYEQYF.

There are a few counts of this clonotype. CDR3 amino acids: CASSNEGTGGREQYF. The CDR3 nucleotides are TGCGCCAGCAGCAATGAAGGGACAGGGGGCCGCGAGCAGTACTTC. The chain joins TRBV5-1 to TRBJ2-7; 12 nucleotides align to TRBD1. V lost 4 bases and J lost 6; bases outside the gene matches: 8. The CDR3 runs to 15 residues. Germline V gene sequence: CDR1 SGHRS, CDR2 YFSETQ.

V is TRBV3-1 and J is TRBJ2-5; possibly TRBD2 for D (6 bases). V was cut by 4 bases and J by 1 base, with 13 bases left in between. Germline CDR1 LGHDT, CDR2 YNNKEL (reference sequence). The CDR3 contains 15 residues. The CDR3 coding sequence is TGTGCCAGCAGCCCACGCGGGGCAGGCCAAGAGACCCAGTACTTC. The encoded protein is CASSPRGAGQETQYF.

There are a few counts of this clonotype. The rearrangement links TRBV12-3 or TRBV12-4 to TRBJ1-5; D uncertain. The CDR3 length is 14 residues. The ends were cut back, 7 bases at V and 0 bases at J, with 10 bases in the middle. The CDR3 loop reads CASTLGYSNQPQHF. The CDR3 nucleotides read TGTGCCAGCACCTTGGGATATAGCAATCAGCCCCAGCATTTT.

This clonotype was seen a few times. The rearrangement links TRBV5-6 to TRBJ1-1; D is unclear. Deletions cut 5 bases from V and 4 bases from J, with 18 bases between. Germline V gene data show CDR1 as SGHDT and CDR2 as YYEEEE. This CDR3 is 15 amino acids long. The CDR3 loop reads CASSRPWVGGTEAFF. For the CDR3, the DNA is TGTGCCAGCAGTAGGCCCTGGGTGGGAGGCACTGAAGCTTTCTTT.

This clonotype was seen only a few times. The J gene is TRBJ2-1, the V gene TRBV10-3; 7 bases line up with TRBD2. V gave up 3 bases and J gave up 6 bases; unmatched junction bases: 2. The CDR3 covers 13 residues. Per germline, CDR1 ENHRY and CDR2 SYGVKD. As DNA, the CDR3 is TGTGCCATCAGTGAAGGGACTACCAATGAGCAGTTCTTC. It specifies CAISEGTTNEQFF.

This chain uses TRBV7-3 with TRBJ2-3; 8 bases map to TRBD1. The ends lost 9 bases at V and 0 bases at J; junction bases unmatched: 5. The CDR3 is 14 residues long. Germline CDR1 and CDR2: SGHTA and FQGTGA. Written as DNA, the CDR3 is TGTGCCAGTGCTCAGGGGGCTAGCACAGATACGCAGTATTTT. The encoded protein is CASAQGASTDTQYF.

There are a few counts of this clonotype. The chain links TRBV27 to TRBJ2-5; D ambiguous. Germline CDR1 is MNHEY and CDR2 is SMNVEV (reference sequence). This CDR3 has 13 residues. Trimming removed 2 bases at V and 0 bases at J, with 4 bases between. The CDR3 region has the DNA TGTGCCAGCAGTTTAATCCACCAAGAGACCCAGTACTTC. Encoded protein: CASSLIHQETQYF.